This record concerns one T cell receptor (beta chain) sequence. Its specificity is unknown. The record originates from a study of blood T cells in healthy people across ages. Findings of the study overall: It was the long-lived donors that had more naive CD4+ cells and higher diversity than aged donors.

Using a J-beta primer mix together with a sample-barcoded 5' primer, a second PCR was run for roughly 6 to 12 cycles. TCRdb analysed the 5' RACE reads with MiXCR anew, one entry per CDR3 protein. This sample has 1.5 million to 2 million distinct CDR3 sequences, with 49% found just once. CDR1 MDHEN and CDR2 SYDVKM come from the germline V gene. Trimming removed 5 bases from V and 2 bases from J, with 12 bases in between. This CDR3 has 14 residues. The sequenced material came from blood. J is TRBJ1-2 and V is TRBV28; D is unresolved. This sequence originates from a woman aged 40 to 49 in good health. The CDR3 DNA is TGTGCCAGCAGTGGATTAACTATAAACTATGGCTACACCTTC. This codes for CASSGLTINYGYTF.